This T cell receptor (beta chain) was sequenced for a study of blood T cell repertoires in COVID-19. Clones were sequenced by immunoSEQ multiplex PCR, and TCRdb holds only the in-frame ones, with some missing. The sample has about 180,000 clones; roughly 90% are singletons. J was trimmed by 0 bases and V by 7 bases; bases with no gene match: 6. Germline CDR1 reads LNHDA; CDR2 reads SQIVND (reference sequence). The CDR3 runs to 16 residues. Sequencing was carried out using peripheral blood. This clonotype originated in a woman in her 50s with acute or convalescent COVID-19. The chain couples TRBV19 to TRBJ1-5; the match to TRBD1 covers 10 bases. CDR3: CASTPGDRGSNQPQHF. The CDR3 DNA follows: TGTGCCAGTACCCCTGGGGACAGGGGTAGCAATCAGCCCCAGCATTTT.